The entry that follows covers one T cell receptor (beta chain) sequence. Its antigen is undetermined. The V gene's germline CDR1 is SGHNT and CDR2 YYREEE (reference sequence). The CDR3 is 15 residues long. Losses at the gene ends were 3 bases for V and 3 bases for J; bases not matched to a gene: 4. Cells defined as naive were viable CD3+CD4+ or CD3+CD8+ and CCR7+CD45RA+CD45RO-CD95-CD27+CD28+. This entry belongs to a study of T cells after posttransplantation cyclophosphamide. Notes on the study in general: Later post-transplant blood repertoires were often dominated by donor CD8+ memory clones.

Data came from immunoSEQ multiplex PCR; TCRdb stores just in-frame clones and leaves some out. This table has approximately 23,000 clones, approximately 97% appearing once. The sequencing sample was made of naive CD4+ T cells sorted from PBMCs. The receptor was isolated from a man aged 50-60 years in good health, CMV-negative, and a related stem cell transplant donor. J is TRBJ1-4 and V is TRBV5-4; TRBD1 agrees at 8 bases. DNA for the CDR3: TGTGCCAGCAGCTCCCGGGGACAGGCTAATGAAAAACTGTTTTTT. It yields the protein CASSSRGQANEKLFF.